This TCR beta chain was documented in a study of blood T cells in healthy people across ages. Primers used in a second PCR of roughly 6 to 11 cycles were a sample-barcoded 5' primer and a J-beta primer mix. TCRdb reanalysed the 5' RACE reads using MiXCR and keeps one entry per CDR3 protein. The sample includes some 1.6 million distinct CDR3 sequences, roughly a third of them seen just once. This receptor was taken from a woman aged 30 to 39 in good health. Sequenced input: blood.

CDR3 residues: CAISVTSGSFNEQFF. CDR3 coding DNA: TGTGCCATCAGTGTGACTAGCGGGAGTTTTAATGAGCAGTTCTTC. The genes are TRBV10-3 and TRBJ2-1, with TRBD2 identical over 12 bases. CDR1 ENHRY and CDR2 SYGVKD come from the germline V gene. The J segment lost 7 bases and the V segment lost 4 bases, leaving 5 bases of the junction unmatched. The CDR3 length is 15 residues.